The 32 T cell receptor beta chains presented below share a single source sample, sequenced in a study of radiation and T cells in renal cell carcinoma. Repertoires were generated with immunoSEQ multiplex PCR, while TCRdb's copy carries only in-frame clones and drops some. The repertoire holds just over 95,000 clones, with about 79% as singletons. Documented time point: blood 4 weeks post-SBRT, at nephrectomy. Treatment defined: 15 Gy SBRT to primary tumor, nephrectomy 4 weeks later. The sequencing used blood, collected from a patient whose treatment included radiotherapy and nephrectomy. Source of these receptors: a man in his 60s with renal cell carcinoma.

The chain links TRBV28 to TRBJ2-5; TRBD2 aligns across 14 bases. The CDR3 is 17 residues long. Germline lookup yields CDR1 MDHEN and CDR2 SYDVKM. The J segment lost 5 bases and the V segment lost 6 bases, leaving 11 bases of the junction unmatched. In DNA, the CDR3 is TGTGCCAGCAGCGACAGGGGACTAGCGGGAGTCCGGGAGACCCAGTACTTC. Translation gives CASSDRGLAGVRETQYF.

This clone has just a few counts. This chain links TRBV5-1 with TRBJ1-1, with D unclear. Germline-derived CDR1 and CDR2 are SGHRS and YFSETQ. The CDR3 has 14 amino acids. Between the trimmed V and J ends, which lost 0 bases and 4 bases, there was a span of 10 bases. The CDR3 spells CASSLGAQTTEAFF. The CDR3 DNA is TGCGCCAGCAGCTTGGGTGCCCAAACCACTGAAGCTTTCTTT.

The CDR3 loop reads CASRKETGGLFYEQYF. In DNA, the CDR3 is TGTGCCAGCAGGAAGGAAACAGGGGGACTATTCTACGAGCAGTACTTC. The chain couples TRBV6-6 to TRBJ2-7; tentatively, D is TRBD1 (8 bases). The CDR3 has 16 amino acids. Germline CDR1 reads MNHNY; CDR2 reads SVGAGI (reference sequence). Trimming removed 6 bases at V and 3 bases at J, with 21 bases between.

The chain employs TRBV5-1 and TRBJ2-1; D assignment may be TRBD1 or TRBD2 (6 bases each). Germline CDR1 is SGHRS and CDR2 is YFSETQ. V lost 2 bases to trimming and J lost 7 bases, with 22 bases between them. There are 17 residues in the CDR3. For the CDR3, the DNA is TGCGCCAGCAGCTTCGCCTTCTTCCGGGGGCCGGGGAATGAGCAGTTCTTC. Protein: CASSFAFFRGPGNEQFF.

This rearrangement joins TRBV27 to TRBJ2-3, with 14 bases lining up with TRBD2. Looked up from germline, CDR1 is MNHEY and CDR2 is SMNVEV (reference sequence). The CDR3 loop spans 17 amino acids. V trimming: 9 bases; J trimming: 1 base; junction bases outside the gene matches: 9. Here the CDR3 reads CARPGLAGGPGTDTQYF. The CDR3, as DNA: TGTGCCAGACCCGGACTAGCGGGAGGACCAGGCACAGATACGCAGTATTTT.

The V gene is TRBV7-9, the J gene TRBJ1-4; 7 bases are shared with TRBD1. CDR3 length: 17 amino acids. Per the germline V gene, CDR1 is SEHNR and CDR2 is FQNEAQ (reference sequence). After removal of 4 bases from V and 7 bases from J, the junction contained 15 bases not matched to a gene. The CDR3 loop reads CASSSKNEGGAGEKLFF. The CDR3 nucleotides read TGTGCCAGCAGCTCGAAGAACGAAGGGGGCGCAGGTGAAAAACTGTTTTTT.

This chain connects TRBV10-3 to TRBJ2-3, with 7 nucleotides matching TRBD2. The CDR3 has 16 residues. Looked up from germline, CDR1 is ENHRY and CDR2 is SYGVKD. After removal of 6 bases from V and 4 bases from J, the junction contained 13 bases not matched to a gene. CDR3 coding DNA: TGTGCCATCAGGAGGGGCGGGAGAGACCACGCAGATACGCAGTATTTT. It specifies CAIRRGGRDHADTQYF.

The chain couples TRBV7-8 to TRBJ1-1; D remains ambiguous. The CDR3 runs to 13 residues. Germline CDR1 reads SGHVS; CDR2 reads FQNEAQ. Between the trimmed V and J ends, which lost 5 bases and 0 bases, there was a span of 7 bases. CDR3: CASSELLNTEAFF. CDR3 nucleotides: TGTGCCAGCAGCGAACTTCTGAACACTGAAGCTTTCTTT.

The chain uses TRBV28 and TRBJ2-1; 7 nucleotides match TRBD2. J lost 6 bases, V lost 8 bases, and 13 bases had no gene match. The CDR3 is 15 residues long. In germline, CDR1 is MDHEN, CDR2 SYDVKM. CDR3 nucleotide sequence: TGTGCCAGCTCCCGACTAGGCGGGAGAGTCAATGAGCAGTTCTTC. This translates into CASSRLGGRVNEQFF.

The chain carries TRBV9 and TRBJ2-2; TRBD1 matches at 7 bases. The germline gives CDR1 SGDLS, CDR2 YYNGEE. The CDR3 loop spans 14 amino acids. Unmatched junction bases numbered 2, after V lost 1 base and J lost 5 bases. CDR3 sequence (DNA): TGTGCCAGCAGCGTACAGGGGGTTACCGGGGAGCTGTTTTTT. Residues: CASSVQGVTGELFF.

About this clone itself: The same CDR3 also results from other DNA sequences found in this sample. The rearrangement uses TRBV7-9 and TRBJ2-1; the D gene could be TRBD1 or TRBD2 (5 bases each). CDR1 is SEHNR, CDR2 FQNEAQ, per germline (reference sequence). The germline V and J ends were trimmed by 3 bases and 7 bases, with 7 bases remaining between them. The CDR3 has 12 amino acids. CDR3 bases: TGTGCCAGCAGCTTGGGGGTAAATGAGCAGTTCTTC. This encodes CASSLGVNEQFF.

J is TRBJ2-1 and V is TRBV5-1, with 10 bases matching TRBD2. CDR1 and CDR2 from the germline V gene are SGHRS and YFSETQ. The CDR3 length is 16 residues. V shed 4 bases, J shed 6 bases, and the junction held 10 bases outside the gene matches. The CDR3: CASSGLAGVSRNEQFF. The CDR3 DNA reads as TGCGCCAGCAGCGGGCTAGCGGGAGTCTCTCGCAATGAGCAGTTCTTC.

The chain carries TRBV4-2 and TRBJ2-2; 13 bases fit TRBD2. This CDR3 region has 21 residues. V trimming: 3 bases; J trimming: 4 bases; junction bases outside the gene matches: 17. CDR1 LGHNA and CDR2 YNFKEQ come from the germline V gene. The CDR3, as DNA: TGTGCCAGCAGCCATCCCTCAAGGGGCGGACTAGCGGGAGTTGGCACCGGGGAGCTGTTTTTT. This codes for CASSHPSRGGLAGVGTGELFF.

J is TRBJ2-6 and V is TRBV28, with D hard to call. Deletions cut 2 bases from V and 0 bases from J, with 11 bases between. The CDR3 is made up of 17 amino acids. In germline, CDR1 is MDHEN, CDR2 SYDVKM. The CDR3 reads CASSLTVLSSGANVLTF. DNA of the CDR3: TGTGCCAGCAGTTTAACAGTTTTAAGCTCTGGGGCCAACGTCCTGACTTTC.

The J gene is TRBJ2-2, the V gene TRBV14; D perhaps matches TRBD2 (6 bases). The CDR3 spans 13 residues. V lost 5 bases to trimming and J lost 7 bases, with 11 bases between them. Germline CDR1 SGHDN, CDR2 FVKESK. The CDR3 is CASSLIADGELFF. CDR3 in DNA: TGTGCCAGCAGCTTAATAGCGGACGGGGAGCTGTTTTTT. Drawing the rest from reference TRBV14 and TRBJ2-2, the complete variable domain is EAGVTQFPSHSVIEKGQTVTLRCDPISGHDNLYWYRRVMGKEIKFLLHFVKESKQDESGMPNNRFLAERTGGTYSTLKVQPAELEDSGVYFCASSLIADGELFFGEGSRLTVL.

The chain links TRBV9 to TRBJ2-5; D gene uncertain. CDR1 is SGDLS and CDR2 is YYNGEE in the germline V gene. This CDR3 comprises 13 residues. Trimming removed 1 base from V and 5 bases from J, with 9 bases in between. The CDR3: CASSVLGWETQYF. The CDR3, as DNA: TGTGCCAGCAGCGTATTGGGATGGGAGACCCAGTACTTC. Full variable domain (remainder filled in from reference TRBV9 and TRBJ2-5): DSGVTQTPKHLITATGQRVTLRCSPRSGDLSVYWYQQSLDQGLQFLIQYYNGEERAKGNILERFSAQQFPDLHSELNLSSLELGDSALYFCASSVLGWETQYFGPGTRLLVL.

The rearrangement links TRBV7-9 to TRBJ2-5; D possibly uses TRBD1 or TRBD2 (5 bases each). CDR1 is SEHNR and CDR2 is FQNEAQ in the germline V gene (reference sequence). Trimming pared 5 bases from V and 9 bases from J, leaving 16 bases between. The CDR3 covers 13 residues. CDR3 coding DNA: TGTGCCAGCAGCAACCGGGACCGTCCCTCCCAGTACTTC. Translated: CASSNRDRPSQYF.

The rearrangement links TRBV5-1 to TRBJ2-6; D gene ambiguous. CDR3 length equals 16 residues. The germline V gene encodes CDR1 SGHRS and CDR2 YFSETQ. V shed 0 bases and J shed 4 bases, with 11 bases lying between them. This CDR3 reads CASSLAGGSGANVLTF. CDR3 nucleotide sequence: TGCGCCAGCAGCTTGGCCGGTGGTTCCGGGGCCAACGTCCTGACTTTC.

This sequence joins TRBV6-5 and TRBJ1-2; D is uncertain. Germline V gene lookup returns CDR1 MNHEY and CDR2 SVGAGI. The CDR3 sequence is 13 residues long. The ends were cut back, 2 bases at V and 1 base at J, with 5 bases in the middle. The CDR3 region has the DNA TGTGCCAGCAGTTACATAAATAACTATGGCTACACCTTC. This translates into CASSYINNYGYTF.

The V call is TRBV4-1, the J call TRBJ2-7; no definite D call. Deletions cut 3 bases from V and 2 bases from J, with 17 bases between. There are 16 residues in the CDR3. In germline, CDR1 is MGHRA, CDR2 YSYEKL. CDR3 amino acids: CASSQQDLISTYEQYF. The CDR3 DNA sequence: TGCGCCAGCAGCCAGCAAGACCTGATCTCCACCTACGAGCAGTACTTC.

This rearrangement joins TRBV7-3 to TRBJ2-7, with TRBD1 identical over 10 bases. The CDR3 has 13 amino acids. V was clipped by 3 bases and J by 6 bases; unmatched bases: 2. In germline, CDR1 is SGHTA, CDR2 FQGTGA. The CDR3 DNA reads TGTGCCAGCAGCTTCGGGACAGGGGCCGAGCAGTACTTC. Residues: CASSFGTGAEQYF. Supplemented by reference TRBV7-3 and TRBJ2-7, the full variable domain reads GAGVSQTPSNKVTEKGKYVELRCDPISGHTALYWYRQSLGQGPEFLIYFQGTGAADDSGLPNDRFFAVRPEGSVSTLKIQRTERGDSAVYLCASSFGTGAEQYFGPGTRLTVT.

This chain connects TRBV19 to TRBJ1-5; D unclear. Germline V CDR1 and CDR2: LNHDA, SQIVND (reference sequence). Trimming took 2 bases from V and 0 from J, leaving 11 bases between them. The CDR3 is 16 residues long. CDR3 in amino acids: CASSILAPNSNQPQHF. CDR3 bases: TGTGCCAGTAGTATATTGGCACCTAATAGCAATCAGCCCCAGCATTTT. The full variable domain, its missing parts supplied by reference TRBV19 and TRBJ1-5, is DGGITQSPKYLFRKEGQNVTLSCEQNLNHDAMYWYRQDPGQGLRLIYYSQIVNDFQKGDIAEGYSVSREKKESFPLTVTSAQKNPTAFYLCASSILAPNSNQPQHFGDGTRLSIL.

This chain uses TRBV7-9 with TRBJ2-7; 9 nucleotides line up with TRBD2. Germline V gives CDR1 SEHNR, CDR2 FQNEAQ (reference sequence). CDR3 length: 15 amino acids. V lost 2 bases to trimming and J lost 6 bases; unmatched junction nucleotides: 8. CDR3 DNA sequence: TGTGCCAGCAGCTTACGACGGCGGGAGGGTTCCGAGCAGTACTTC. Translated, it gives CASSLRRREGSEQYF.

V is TRBV10-3 and J is TRBJ2-2; D is unclear. The CDR3 totals 14 residues. V lost 3 bases and J 0 bases, leaving 5 bases between the germline ends. CDR1 is ENHRY, CDR2 SYGVKD, per germline. This chain's CDR3 is CAISDEPNTGELFF. The CDR3 DNA follows: TGTGCCATCAGTGACGAACCGAACACCGGGGAGCTGTTTTTT.

The V call is TRBV30, the J call TRBJ1-6, with 8 bases lining up with TRBD1. The length of the CDR3 is 15 residues. The V gene end was trimmed by 0 bases and the J gene end by 9 bases; junction bases not matched to a gene: 7. Looked up from germline, CDR1 is GTSNPN and CDR2 is SVGIG (reference sequence). CDR3 in amino acids: CAWSVQGEIGSPLHF. The CDR3 coding sequence is TGTGCCTGGAGTGTACAGGGGGAGATCGGTTCACCCCTCCACTTT.

The rearrangement links TRBV29-1 to TRBJ2-3; D uncertain. From germline, CDR1 is SQVTM and CDR2 ANQGSEA. The CDR3 runs to 14 residues. V lost 3 bases, J lost 1 base, and 11 bases lay in between. CDR3 nucleotides: TGCAGCGTTGAGGTGTTTGTAGGCACAGATACGCAGTATTTT. This codes for CSVEVFVGTDTQYF.

The CDR3: CSASTSADEQFF. The CDR3 coding sequence is TGCAGCGCATCAACTAGCGCGGATGAGCAGTTCTTC. The chain recombines TRBV29-1 with TRBJ2-1, with 7 nucleotides matching TRBD2. The junction had 8 bases not matched to a gene; V was cut back by 7 bases and J by 8 bases. The CDR3 loop spans 12 amino acids. CDR1 is SQVTM, CDR2 ANQGSEA, per germline.

Of note for this clone: Germline and junction disagree at one end, which may indicate a read error. This chain connects TRBV14 to TRBJ2-7, with D maybe TRBD2 (7 bases). The CDR3 is 11 residues long. Germline loops: CDR1 SGHDN, CDR2 FVKESK. The CDR3 spells CASSQDKRDIF. The CDR3 bases are TGTGCCAGCAGCCAAGATAAGCGGGACATCTTC.

The gene calls are TRBV6-6 and TRBJ2-3; D is undetermined. The CDR3 length is 14 residues. Germline-derived CDR1 and CDR2 are MNHNY and SVGAGI (reference sequence). Trimming cost V 2 bases and J 0 bases, with 6 bases left between them. CDR3 residues: CASSYRPSTDTQYF. The CDR3 DNA is TGTGCCAGCAGTTACCGGCCTAGCACAGATACGCAGTATTTT.

This clone was picked up one time. The gene calls are TRBV13 and TRBJ2-2, with 10 bases identical to TRBD1. The CDR3 is 15 amino acids. The J segment lost 6 bases and the V segment lost 5 bases, leaving 6 bases of the junction unmatched. Germline V gene lookup returns CDR1 PRHDT and CDR2 FYEKMQ (reference sequence). CDR3: CASSDPGQGAGELFF. As DNA, the CDR3 is TGTGCCAGCAGCGACCCCGGACAGGGGGCCGGGGAGCTGTTTTTT.

The chain joins TRBV5-4 to TRBJ1-1; weak D call: TRBD1 (5 bases). V was shortened by 2 bases and J by 4 bases, with 12 bases between the two germline ends. This CDR3 is 14 amino acids long. Germline lookup yields CDR1 SGHNT and CDR2 YYREEE (reference sequence). DNA for the CDR3: TGTGCCAGCAGCTTAAGGGGATCGGTCACTGAAGCTTTCTTT. It specifies CASSLRGSVTEAFF.

The chain employs TRBV29-1 and TRBJ2-1; TRBD1 aligns across 9 bases. Germline loops: CDR1 SQVTM, CDR2 ANQGSEA. J was trimmed by 3 bases and V by 6 bases; bases with no gene match: 30. The CDR3 is 22 amino acids. For the CDR3, the DNA is TGCAGCGTCCCTACCGGGACAGGGTTGTTAGGGCGGGAAGGTCCATACTACAATGAGCAGTTCTTC. Encoded protein: CSVPTGTGLLGREGPYYNEQFF.